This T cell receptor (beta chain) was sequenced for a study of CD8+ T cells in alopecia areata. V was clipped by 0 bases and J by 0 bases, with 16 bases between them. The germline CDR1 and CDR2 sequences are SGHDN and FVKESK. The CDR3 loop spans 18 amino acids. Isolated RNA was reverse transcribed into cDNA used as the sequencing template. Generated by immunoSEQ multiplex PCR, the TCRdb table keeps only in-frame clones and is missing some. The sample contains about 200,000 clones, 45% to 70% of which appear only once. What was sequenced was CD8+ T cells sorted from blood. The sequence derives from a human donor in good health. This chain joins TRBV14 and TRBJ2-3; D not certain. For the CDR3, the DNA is TGTGCCAGCAGCCAAGAGGCGGCAGTGATCCCTAGCACAGATACGCAGTATTTT. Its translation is CASSQEAAVIPSTDTQYF.